The 27 T cell receptor beta chains below all came from one sample that was sequenced in a study of T cells in Graves' hyperthyroidism and ophthalmopathy. Amplification of TCR beta CDR3 regions used RNA as the template. First-round RT-PCR of the TCR CDR3 relied on the HTBI primer set. TCRdb called the multiplex PCR reads again in MiXCR, with one record for every CDR3 protein. The sample records more than 500,000 distinct CDR3 sequences, 16% being singletons. The material sequenced was blood. These receptors came from a woman aged 30 to 39 with Graves' hyperthyroidism.

This clonotype was seen a handful of times. The V gene is TRBV6-1, the J gene TRBJ2-1; D call uncertain. The germline V and J ends were trimmed by 5 bases and 5 bases, with 16 bases remaining between them. Germline CDR1 reads MNHNS; CDR2 reads SASEGT. This CDR3 spans 15 amino acids. In nucleotides, the CDR3 is TGTGCCAGCAGTTCTCCCGCGACTCACAACAATGAGCAGTTCTTC. Amino acids: CASSSPATHNNEQFF.

V and J are TRBV18 and TRBJ2-6; D ambiguous. The germline V gene has CDR1 KGHSH and CDR2 LQKENI. Trimming removed 8 bases at V and 4 bases at J, with 9 bases between. This CDR3 region has 13 residues. The CDR3 loop reads CASPMGGANVLTF. CDR3 in DNA: TGTGCCAGCCCCATGGGGGGGGCCAACGTCCTGACTTTC.

This clonotype was detected a few times. The rearrangement uses TRBV7-9 and TRBJ1-1; 7 nucleotides match TRBD1. Trimming at V came to 5 bases and at J to 6 bases, leaving 12 bases not matched to a gene. The CDR3 consists of 15 residues. Per germline, CDR1 SEHNR and CDR2 FQNEAQ (reference sequence). The CDR3 DNA follows: TGTGCCAGCAGCCGTTACACCGGGACAGACGCTGAAGCTTTCTTT. Translating it yields CASSRYTGTDAEAFF.

The J gene is TRBJ1-2, the V gene TRBV6-2 or TRBV6-3, with D uncertain. The V end was cut by 6 bases, the J end by 10 bases, with 12 bases between. Germline V gene data show CDR1 as MNHEY and CDR2 as SVGEGT. The CDR3 extends over 11 amino acids. For the CDR3, the DNA is TGTGCCAGCAGCCATGGGCAGGTCTACACCTTC. It is translated as CASSHGQVYTF.

This chain uses TRBV7-9 with TRBJ2-3, with 9 positions matching TRBD2. CDR1 SEHNR and CDR2 FQNEAQ come from the germline V gene (reference sequence). CDR3 length equals 16 residues. The V gene end was trimmed by 4 bases and the J gene end by 2 bases; junction bases not matched to a gene: 7. CDR3 nucleotide sequence: TGTGCCAGCAGCTCCCCCGCTAGCGGGATCACAGATACGCAGTATTTT. As protein: CASSSPASGITDTQYF.

This clonotype was observed a handful of times. The CDR3 DNA follows: TGTGCCAGCAGTTTAAACGCGGGGGGGTTTTCACCCCTCCACTTT. Amino acid sequence: CASSLNAGGFSPLHF. J is TRBJ1-6 and V is TRBV12-3 or TRBV12-4, with TRBD1 as a possible D gene (5 bases). The CDR3 runs 15 residues. Trimming left V 2 bases short and J 9 bases short, with 14 bases between.

This clonotype has a handful of counts. This rearrangement joins TRBV5-1 to TRBJ2-2, with 9 bases matching TRBD2. The CDR3 is 18 residues long. Germline V lookup: CDR1 SGHRS, CDR2 YFSETQ. Trimming removed 4 bases from V and 7 bases from J; junction bases left unmatched: 17. The CDR3: CASSPHPPAGGDFGELFF. The CDR3 DNA follows: TGCGCCAGCAGCCCCCACCCCCCCGCGGGAGGGGATTTCGGGGAGCTGTTTTTT.

The chain has TRBV30 and TRBJ1-4; D ambiguous. V was clipped by 0 bases and J by 4 bases, with 9 bases between them. Germline V lookup: CDR1 GTSNPN, CDR2 SVGIG (reference sequence). The length of the CDR3 is 14 residues. CDR3 sequence (DNA): TGTGCCTGGAGTGTTGGAGGGTATAATGAAAAACTGTTTTTT. Translation gives CAWSVGGYNEKLFF.

This clonotype was picked up many times. The genes are TRBV5-6 and TRBJ2-1; the D gene is possibly TRBD2 (6 bases). Germline loops: CDR1 SGHDT, CDR2 YYEEEE. V lost 1 base, J lost 8 bases, and 19 bases lay in between. The CDR3 runs 16 residues. Here the CDR3 DNA reads TGTGCCAGCAGCTTGCGGCGGCTAGCGTCGGTCTATGAGCAGTTCTTC. Its protein product is CASSLRRLASVYEQFF.

In this sample, this clonotype turned up many times. The chain combines TRBV7-2 with TRBJ2-3, with D perhaps TRBD2 (6 bases). There are 14 residues in the CDR3. The germline V and J ends were trimmed by 5 bases and 2 bases, with 11 bases remaining between them. Germline V gene lookup returns CDR1 SGHTA and CDR2 FQGNSA. CDR3 residues: CASSPGTLTDTQYF. The CDR3 DNA follows: TGTGCCAGCAGCCCTGGGACTCTCACAGATACGCAGTATTTT.

Comment on this clonotype: A read error may be the cause here, since a much bigger clone is one base away. This sequence joins TRBV30 and TRBJ1-2; 7 nucleotides align to TRBD1. This CDR3 has 13 amino acids. In germline, CDR1 is GTSNPN, CDR2 SVGIG (reference sequence). The CDR3: CAWSVGQGGGCTF. The CDR3 bases are TGTGCCTGGAGTGTCGGGCAGGGAGGGGGCTGCACCTTC. The full variable domain, its missing parts supplied by reference TRBV30 and TRBJ1-2, is SQTIHQWPATLVQPVGSPLSLECTVEGTSNPNLYWYRQAAGRGLQLLFYSVGIGQISSEVPQNLSASRPQDRQFILSSKKLLLSDSGFYLCAWSVGQGGGCTFGSGTRLTVV.

The gene calls are TRBV29-1 and TRBJ1-2; no firm D call. CDR1 is SQVTM, CDR2 ANQGSEA, per germline. V lost 3 bases, J lost 7 bases, and 21 bases lay in between. This CDR3 contains 15 residues. The CDR3 reads CSVDRPPTEVTGYTF. Written as DNA, the CDR3 is TGCAGCGTTGACCGACCCCCCACAGAGGTTACTGGCTACACCTTC.

This clonotype came up a few times. The chain is built from TRBV28 and TRBJ1-2; TRBD1 agrees at 7 bases. The V and J ends lost 6 bases and 4 bases, in that order; junction bases with no gene match: 17. The CDR3 spans 17 residues. CDR1 is MDHEN and CDR2 is SYDVKM in the germline V gene. The CDR3 loop is CASRNTGTEFPSYGYTF. For the CDR3, the DNA is TGTGCCAGCAGAAATACCGGGACAGAGTTTCCATCCTATGGCTACACCTTC.

This chain links TRBV6-1 with TRBJ2-3; D is uncertain. The CDR3 has 13 amino acids. Germline V gene lookup returns CDR1 MNHNS and CDR2 SASEGT. Trimming left V 5 bases short and J 6 bases short, with 12 bases between. CDR3 coding DNA: TGTGCCAGCAGTCTCAGCCCCTCCGATACGCAGTATTTT. Translating it yields CASSLSPSDTQYF.

The rearrangement links TRBV29-1 to TRBJ2-6, with 7 bases lining up with TRBD1. Germline V lookup: CDR1 SQVTM, CDR2 ANQGSEA. Trimming at V came to 6 bases and at J to 2 bases, leaving 16 bases not matched to a gene. The CDR3 consists of 18 residues. The CDR3 coding sequence is TGCAGCGTGGCCCAGCTCTCGACAGGGCCCACTGGGGCCAACGTCCTGACTTTC. It encodes CSVAQLSTGPTGANVLTF.

Worth noting for this clonotype: A much larger clone lies a single base off, so this may be a read error. This chain links TRBV20-1 with TRBJ1-5; no clear D gene. Per germline, CDR1 DFQATT and CDR2 SNEGSKA (reference sequence). The CDR3 loop spans 13 amino acids. Trimming pared 6 bases from V and 2 bases from J, leaving 11 bases between. CDR3 nucleotides: TGCAGTGCAAACGGAGAGGGCAATCAGCCCCAGCATTTT. Translating gives CSANGEGNQPQHF.

The chain combines TRBV28 with TRBJ2-1, with TRBD2 identical over 9 bases. Germline V lookup: CDR1 MDHEN, CDR2 SYDVKM. The CDR3 consists of 11 residues. V lost 7 bases and J lost 15; bases outside the gene matches: 7. In nucleotides, the CDR3 is TGTGCCAGCACCCATGGGCGGGAGGGGTTCTTC. Translating gives CASTHGREGFF.

This clonotype came up many times. This chain links TRBV11-2 with TRBJ2-5, with 10 bases matching TRBD1. Germline CDR1 SGHAT, CDR2 FQNNGV. The CDR3 consists of 15 residues. V gave up 4 bases and J gave up 2 bases; unmatched junction bases: 4. The CDR3 here is CASSSTGGGQETQYF. CDR3 DNA sequence: TGTGCCAGCAGCTCGACAGGGGGCGGGCAAGAGACCCAGTACTTC.

The J gene is TRBJ1-1, the V gene TRBV6-1; the D gene is possibly TRBD1 (5 bases). Germline CDR1 reads MNHNS; CDR2 reads SASEGT. CDR3 size: 15 residues. The V end was cut by 2 bases, the J end by 3 bases, with 13 bases between. CDR3 sequence reads: CASSEQGSSDTEAFF. CDR3 DNA sequence: TGTGCCAGCAGTGAACAGGGTTCTAGTGACACTGAAGCTTTCTTT.

This clonotype was detected many times. The V call is TRBV7-8, the J call TRBJ2-7, with D perhaps matching TRBD1 (5 bases). The V gene's germline CDR1 is SGHVS and CDR2 FQNEAQ. The CDR3 is made up of 13 amino acids. Trimming took 1 base from V and 6 from J, leaving 10 bases between them. CDR3 sequence: CASSLGSGPEQYF. CDR3 in DNA: TGTGCCAGCAGCTTAGGGTCAGGGCCCGAGCAGTACTTC.

This clonotype has ten or more counts. The V call is TRBV6-1, the J call TRBJ2-3; 7 bases align to TRBD2. The CDR3 is made up of 14 amino acids. Germline CDR1 reads MNHNS; CDR2 reads SASEGT. J gave up 3 bases and V 7 bases, and 7 bases lay outside the gene matches. The CDR3: CASIGLAETDTQYF. The CDR3 DNA reads TGTGCCAGCATTGGGCTAGCGGAAACAGATACGCAGTATTTT.

This chain uses TRBV5-1 with TRBJ2-1, with D possibly matching TRBD2 (7 bases). The germline V and J ends were trimmed by 4 bases and 9 bases, with 14 bases remaining between them. The length of the CDR3 is 13 residues. The germline V gene encodes CDR1 SGHRS and CDR2 YFSETQ. The CDR3 coding sequence is TGCGCCAGCAGCACAATGGGGGGGGCTGAGCAGTTCTTC. Amino acids: CASSTMGGAEQFF.

This clonotype has at least ten counts. This chain uses TRBV3-1 with TRBJ2-1, with unresolved D. V was pared by 4 bases and J by 3 bases, with 13 bases between. Germline V lookup: CDR1 LGHDT, CDR2 YNNKEL (reference sequence). There are 15 residues in the CDR3. CDR3 coding DNA: TGTGCCAGCAGCCCTACTACCTCTTACTACAATGAGCAGTTCTTC. Its protein is CASSPTTSYYNEQFF.

About this clonotype itself: One base away lies a much larger clone, so this may be a sequencing read error. The gene calls are TRBV11-2 and TRBJ2-7; D unresolved. CDR1 SGHAT and CDR2 FQNNGV come from the germline V gene. V was clipped by 0 bases and J by 5 bases, with 14 bases between them. This CDR3 spans 15 amino acids. The CDR3 loop is CASSLESGPAHEQYF. The CDR3 bases are TGTGCCAGCAGCTTAGAATCAGGTCCAGCCCACGAGCAGTACTTC.

This clonotype was detected a few times. The chain uses TRBV20-1 and TRBJ2-3; 14 bases agree with TRBD2. CDR3 length equals 17 residues. V shed 0 bases, J shed 2 bases, and the junction held 4 bases outside the gene matches. In germline, CDR1 is DFQATT, CDR2 SNEGSKA (reference sequence). DNA of the CDR3: TGCAGTGCTAGAGATAGACTAGCGGGAGGGAACACAGATACGCAGTATTTT. Protein: CSARDRLAGGNTDTQYF.

This sequence joins TRBV28 and TRBJ2-7, with a tentative D call TRBD2 (6 bases). There are 16 residues in the CDR3. Trimming stripped 4 bases from V and 0 bases from J, with 16 bases between. In germline, CDR1 is MDHEN, CDR2 SYDVKM. CDR3 residues: CASSSPGLWSSYEQYF. The CDR3 DNA reads TGTGCCAGCAGTTCCCCGGGACTTTGGAGCTCCTACGAGCAGTACTTC.

On this clonotype: The junction departs from germline at one end; a sequencing error may be responsible. This sequence joins TRBV7-7 and TRBJ2-1, with 8 positions matching TRBD2. CDR3 length equals 16 residues. Germline assignment: CDR1 SSHAT and CDR2 FNYEAQ (reference sequence). The CDR3 DNA reads as TGTGCTAGCAGCCCCGTAGGGACTAGATTTGCCAATGAGCAGTTCTTC. Its translation: CASSPVGTRFANEQFF.